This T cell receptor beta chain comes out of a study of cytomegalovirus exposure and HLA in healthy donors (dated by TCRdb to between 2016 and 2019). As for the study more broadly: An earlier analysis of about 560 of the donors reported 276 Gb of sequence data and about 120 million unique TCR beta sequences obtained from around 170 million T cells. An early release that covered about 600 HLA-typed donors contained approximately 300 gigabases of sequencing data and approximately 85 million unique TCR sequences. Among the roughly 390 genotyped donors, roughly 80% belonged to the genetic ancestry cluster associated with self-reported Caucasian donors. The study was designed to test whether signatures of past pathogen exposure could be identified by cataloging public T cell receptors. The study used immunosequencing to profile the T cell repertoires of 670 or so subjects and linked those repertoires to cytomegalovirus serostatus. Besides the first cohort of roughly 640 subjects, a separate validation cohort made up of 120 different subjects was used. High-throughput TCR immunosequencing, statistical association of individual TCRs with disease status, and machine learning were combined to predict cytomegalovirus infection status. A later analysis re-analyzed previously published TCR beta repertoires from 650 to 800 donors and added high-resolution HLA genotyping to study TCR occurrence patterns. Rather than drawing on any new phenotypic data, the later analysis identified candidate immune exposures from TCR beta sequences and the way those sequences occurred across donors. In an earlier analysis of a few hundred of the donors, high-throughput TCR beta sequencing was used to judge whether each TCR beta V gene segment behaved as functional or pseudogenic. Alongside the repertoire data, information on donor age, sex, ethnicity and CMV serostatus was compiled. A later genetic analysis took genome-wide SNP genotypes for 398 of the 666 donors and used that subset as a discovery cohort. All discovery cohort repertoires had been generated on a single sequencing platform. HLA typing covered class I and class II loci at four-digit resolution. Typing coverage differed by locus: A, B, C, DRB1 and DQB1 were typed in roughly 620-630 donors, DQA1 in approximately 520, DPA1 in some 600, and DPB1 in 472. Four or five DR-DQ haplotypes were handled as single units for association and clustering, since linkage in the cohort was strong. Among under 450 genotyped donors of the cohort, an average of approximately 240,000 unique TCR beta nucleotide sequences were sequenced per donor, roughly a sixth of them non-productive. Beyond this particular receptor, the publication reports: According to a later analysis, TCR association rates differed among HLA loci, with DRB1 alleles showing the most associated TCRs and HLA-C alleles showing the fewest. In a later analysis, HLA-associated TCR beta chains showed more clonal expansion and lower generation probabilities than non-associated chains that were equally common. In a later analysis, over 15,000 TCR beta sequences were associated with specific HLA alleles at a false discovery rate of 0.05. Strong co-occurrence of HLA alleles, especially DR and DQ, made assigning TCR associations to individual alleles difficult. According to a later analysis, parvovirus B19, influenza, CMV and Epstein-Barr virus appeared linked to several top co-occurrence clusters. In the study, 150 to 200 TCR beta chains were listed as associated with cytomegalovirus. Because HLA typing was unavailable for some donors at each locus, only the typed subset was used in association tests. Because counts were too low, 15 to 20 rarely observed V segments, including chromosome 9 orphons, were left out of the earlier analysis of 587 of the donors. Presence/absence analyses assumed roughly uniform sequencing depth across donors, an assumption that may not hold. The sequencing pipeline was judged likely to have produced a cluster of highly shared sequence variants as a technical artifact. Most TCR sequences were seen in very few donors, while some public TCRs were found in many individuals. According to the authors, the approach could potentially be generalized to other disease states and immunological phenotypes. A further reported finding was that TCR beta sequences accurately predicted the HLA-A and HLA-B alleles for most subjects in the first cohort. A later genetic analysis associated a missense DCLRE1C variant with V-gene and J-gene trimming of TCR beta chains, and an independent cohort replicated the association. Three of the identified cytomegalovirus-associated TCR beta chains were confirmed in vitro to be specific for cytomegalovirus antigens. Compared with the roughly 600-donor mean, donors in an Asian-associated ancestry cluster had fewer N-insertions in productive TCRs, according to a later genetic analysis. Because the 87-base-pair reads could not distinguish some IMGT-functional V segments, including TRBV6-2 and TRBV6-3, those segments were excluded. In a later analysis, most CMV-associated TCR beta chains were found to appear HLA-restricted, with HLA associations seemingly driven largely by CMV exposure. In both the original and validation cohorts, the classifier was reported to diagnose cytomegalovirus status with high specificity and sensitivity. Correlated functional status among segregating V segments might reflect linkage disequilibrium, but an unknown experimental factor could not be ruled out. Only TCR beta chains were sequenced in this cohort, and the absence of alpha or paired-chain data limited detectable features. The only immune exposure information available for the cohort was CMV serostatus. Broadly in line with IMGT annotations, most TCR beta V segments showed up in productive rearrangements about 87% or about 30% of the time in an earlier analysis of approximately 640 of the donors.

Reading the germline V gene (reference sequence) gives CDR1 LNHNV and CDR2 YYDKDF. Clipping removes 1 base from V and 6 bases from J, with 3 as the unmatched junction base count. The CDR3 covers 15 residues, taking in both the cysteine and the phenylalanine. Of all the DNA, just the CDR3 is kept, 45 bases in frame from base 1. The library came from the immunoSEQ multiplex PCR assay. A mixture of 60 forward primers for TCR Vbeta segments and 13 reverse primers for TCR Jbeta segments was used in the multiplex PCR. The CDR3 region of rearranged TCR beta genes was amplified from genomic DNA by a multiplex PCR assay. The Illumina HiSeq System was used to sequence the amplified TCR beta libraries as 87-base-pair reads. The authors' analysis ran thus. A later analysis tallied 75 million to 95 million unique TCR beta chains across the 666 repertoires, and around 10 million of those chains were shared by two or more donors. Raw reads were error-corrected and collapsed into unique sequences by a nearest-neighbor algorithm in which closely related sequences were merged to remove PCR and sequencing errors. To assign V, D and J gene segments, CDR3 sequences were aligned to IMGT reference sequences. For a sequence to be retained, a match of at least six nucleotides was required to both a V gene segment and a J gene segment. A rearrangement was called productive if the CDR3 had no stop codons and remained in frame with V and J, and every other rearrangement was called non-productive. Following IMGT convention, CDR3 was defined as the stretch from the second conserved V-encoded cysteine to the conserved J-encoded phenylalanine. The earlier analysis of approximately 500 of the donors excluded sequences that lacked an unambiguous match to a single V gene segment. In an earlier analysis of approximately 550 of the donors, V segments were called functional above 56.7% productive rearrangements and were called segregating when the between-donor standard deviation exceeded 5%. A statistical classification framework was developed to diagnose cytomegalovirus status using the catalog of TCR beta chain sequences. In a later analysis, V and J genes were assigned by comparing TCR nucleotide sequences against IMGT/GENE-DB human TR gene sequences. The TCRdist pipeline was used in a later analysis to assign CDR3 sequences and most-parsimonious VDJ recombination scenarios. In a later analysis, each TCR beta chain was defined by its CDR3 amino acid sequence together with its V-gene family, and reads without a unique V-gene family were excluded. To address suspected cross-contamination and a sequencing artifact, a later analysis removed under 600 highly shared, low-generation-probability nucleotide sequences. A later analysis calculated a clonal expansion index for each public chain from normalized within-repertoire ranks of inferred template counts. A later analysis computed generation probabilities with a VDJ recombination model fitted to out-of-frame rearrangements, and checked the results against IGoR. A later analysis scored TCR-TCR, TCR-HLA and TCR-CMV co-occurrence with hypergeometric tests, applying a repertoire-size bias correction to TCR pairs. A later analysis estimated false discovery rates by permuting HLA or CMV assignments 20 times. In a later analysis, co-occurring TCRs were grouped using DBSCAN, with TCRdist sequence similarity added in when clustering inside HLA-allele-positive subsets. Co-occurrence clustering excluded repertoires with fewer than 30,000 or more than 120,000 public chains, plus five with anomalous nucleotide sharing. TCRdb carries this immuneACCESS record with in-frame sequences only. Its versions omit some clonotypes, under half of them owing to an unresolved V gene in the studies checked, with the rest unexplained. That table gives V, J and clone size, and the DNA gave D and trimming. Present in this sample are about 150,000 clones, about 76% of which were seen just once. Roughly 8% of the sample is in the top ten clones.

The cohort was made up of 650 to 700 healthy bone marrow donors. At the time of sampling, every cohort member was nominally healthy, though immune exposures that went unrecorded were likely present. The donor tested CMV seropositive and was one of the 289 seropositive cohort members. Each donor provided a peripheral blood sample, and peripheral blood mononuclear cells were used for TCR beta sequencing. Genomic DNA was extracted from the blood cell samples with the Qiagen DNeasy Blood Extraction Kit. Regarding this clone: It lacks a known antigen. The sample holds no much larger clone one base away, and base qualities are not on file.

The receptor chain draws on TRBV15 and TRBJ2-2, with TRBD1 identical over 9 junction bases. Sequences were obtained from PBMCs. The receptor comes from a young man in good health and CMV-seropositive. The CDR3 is CATSRVTGGPGELFF. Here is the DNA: TGTGCCACCAGCAGAGTGACAGGGGGACCCGGGGAGCTGTTTTTT. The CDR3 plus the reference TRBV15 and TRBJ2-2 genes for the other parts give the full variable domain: DAMVIQNPRYQVTQFGKPVTLSCSQTLNHNVMYWYQQKSSQAPKLLFHYYDKDFNNEADTPDNFQSRRPNTSFCFLDIRSPGLGDTAMYLCATSRVTGGPGELFFGEGSRLTVL.